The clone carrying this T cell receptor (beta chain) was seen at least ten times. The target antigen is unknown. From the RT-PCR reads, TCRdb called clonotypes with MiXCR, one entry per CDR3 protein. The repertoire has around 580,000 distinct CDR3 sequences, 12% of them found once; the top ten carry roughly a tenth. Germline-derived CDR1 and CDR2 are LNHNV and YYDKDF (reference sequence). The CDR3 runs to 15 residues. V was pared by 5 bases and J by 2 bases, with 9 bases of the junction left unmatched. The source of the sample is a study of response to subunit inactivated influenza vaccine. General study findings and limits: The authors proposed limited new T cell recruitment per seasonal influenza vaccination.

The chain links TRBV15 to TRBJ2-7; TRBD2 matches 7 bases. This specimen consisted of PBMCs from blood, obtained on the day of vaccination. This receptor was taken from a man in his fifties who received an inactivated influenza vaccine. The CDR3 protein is CATSGLRGVTYEQYF. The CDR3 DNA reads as TGTGCCACCAGCGGCCTACGGGGGGTGACCTACGAGCAGTACTTC.